This T cell receptor (beta chain) was identified during a study of T cell changes during pregnancy in multiple sclerosis (dated by TCRdb to between 2018 and 2021). In terms of the full investigation: Changes in the T cell repertoire over the course of pregnancy were examined in this study in women with multiple sclerosis.

Receptor amplification or capture employed the immunoSEQ multiplex PCR assay. The table was pulled from immuneACCESS by TCRdb, which kept in-frame rearrangements only. Such tables lose some clones; where checked, under half of the loss comes from unresolved V genes, and the rest has no known cause. In all, the sample holds tens of thousands of clones, and around nine tenths of those were seen once. The top ten constitute approximately 5.7% of the sample. Regarding this clone: Its binding antigen is unknown. Nothing much larger sits one base from this clone, and base qualities are not available.

The CDR3, cysteine through phenylalanine, is 13 amino acids long. This entry keeps only the CDR3 DNA: 39 bases, framed from base 1. At the junction V is shortened by 4 bases and J by 4 bases; bases outside the gene matches: 2. From a lookup of the germline V gene, CDR1 and CDR2 are SQVTM and ANQGSEA. The sequencing used CD8+ T cells from peripheral blood mononuclear cells, collected before pregnancy. The origin of this receptor is a female donor with multiple sclerosis, enrolled in a pregnancy study. This chain is built from TRBV29-1 and TRBJ1-3; TRBD1 agrees with 9 junctional bases. The nucleotides are TGCAGCGTTGCGACAGGGGGAGGAAACACCATATATTTT. Translated, it reads CSVATGGGNTIYF. Here the CDR3 is joined to the reference TRBV29-1 and TRBJ1-3 genes, and the full variable domain is: SAVISQKPSRDICQRGTSLTIQCQVDSQVTMMFWYRQQPGQSLTLIATANQGSEATYESGFVIDKFPISRPNLTFSTLTVSNMSPEDSSIYLCSVATGGGNTIYFGEGSWLTVV.